This T cell receptor (beta chain) was found in a study of blood T cell repertoires in COVID-19. Study at large: In each case, the material was cDNA or gDNA derived from T cells, B-cell-depleted T cells, or PBMCs.

As processed by the authors: Estimated nucleated cell counts came from reference gene primer amplification. The assay was immunoSEQ multiplex PCR, and TCRdb's table has in-frame clones only and misses some. D and trimming were read from the DNA, whereas the V and J calls and clone size are those reported in that table. The sample records roughly 350,000 clones, almost 90% being singletons. CDR3 length equals 15 residues. V gave up 6 bases and J gave up 4 bases; unmatched junction bases: 9. In germline, CDR1 is LNHNV, CDR2 YYDKDF (reference sequence). During active infection, Seattle patients enrolled and were then monitored through disease.

What was sequenced was peripheral blood. This sequence was found in a woman between 65 and 79 years old with COVID-19, enrolled during active disease. The gene calls are TRBV15 and TRBJ2-1; 7 bases agree with TRBD1. CDR3: CATSPRGQIYNEQFF. In nucleotides, the CDR3 is TGTGCCACCAGTCCCCGGGGACAGATTTACAATGAGCAGTTCTTC.